This T cell receptor beta chain derives from a study of T cell changes during pregnancy in multiple sclerosis. Some clones are missing from TCRdb's copy, which holds only in-frame ones; the method was immunoSEQ multiplex PCR. Of roughly 80,000 clones listed, more than 85% are singletons. The length of the CDR3 is 16 residues. The ends were cut back, 5 bases at V and 7 bases at J, with 23 bases in the middle. Germline V CDR1 and CDR2: SGHTA, FQGTGA. The chain links TRBV7-3 to TRBJ2-5; D perhaps matches TRBD2 (5 bases). This TCR was sampled from a female donor in good health, enrolled as a control in a pregnancy study. The sample in question was peripheral blood, obtained after pregnancy. In DNA form, the CDR3 reads TGTGCCAGCAGCGAGACGCCCCTGAGGAGTGGAGGGACCCAGTACTTC. Amino acid sequence: CASSETPLRSGGTQYF.